These T cell receptor beta chains were read from a single sample in a study of spatial heterogeneity in lung cancer. TCRdb reanalysed the 5' RACE reads using MiXCR and keeps one entry per CDR3 protein. The data show fewer than 20,000 distinct CDR3 sequences, about 7.5% seen once. The sequenced sample was lung tumor tissue, obtained at surgery. Source of these receptors: a male donor with early-stage non-small cell lung cancer. The CDR3 runs from the conserved cysteine through the conserved F or W. A D gene is named only where the DNA matches it firmly. The size of a clone is reported for some rows only, either as once, few or many, or as a class for expanded clones.

D	V	J	size	CDR3	DNA
TRBD2	TRBV20-1	TRBJ2-3	few	CSANRPGGAPDTQYF	TGCAGTGCCAATAGGCCCGGGGGGGCCCCAGATACGCAGTATTTT
NA	TRBV6-5	TRBJ2-1	few	CASSPRGGLYNEQFF	TGTGCCAGCAGCCCCAGGGGGGGCCTCTACAATGAGCAGTTCTTC
TRBD1	TRBV20-1	TRBJ1-1	many	CSARDVAGGIEAFF	TGCAGTGCTAGAGATGTGGCAGGGGGAATTGAAGCTTTCTTT
NA	TRBV7-9	TRBJ1-1	few	CASSPHRVGNTEAFF	TGTGCCAGCAGCCCACACAGGGTGGGGAACACTGAAGCTTTCTTT
NA	TRBV5-4	TRBJ2-3	NA	CASSKNRGSDTQYF	TGTGCCAGCAGCAAAAACCGGGGGTCAGATACGCAGTATTTT
NA	TRBV7-2	TRBJ2-7	NA	CATERLADYEQYF	TGTGCCACTGAAAGGCTAGCTGACTACGAGCAGTACTTC
NA	TRBV2	TRBJ1-4	many	CASRKGTTNEKLFF	TGTGCCAGCAGGAAGGGTACAACTAATGAAAAACTGTTTTTT
NA	TRBV15	TRBJ1-5	many	CATSRYLGGNQPQHF	TGTGCCACCAGCAGATACTTGGGGGGCAATCAGCCCCAGCATTTT
NA	TRBV20-1	TRBJ1-5	few	CSARDPLNQPQHF	TGCAGTGCTAGAGATCCCCTGAATCAGCCCCAGCATTTT
TRBD1	TRBV6-2/TRBV6-3	TRBJ2-2	many	CASSGAPGQGYTGELFF	TGTGCCAGCAGTGGGGCCCCGGGACAGGGTTACACCGGGGAGCTGTTTTTT
TRBD1	TRBV20-1	TRBJ1-6	many	CSAGRQGYNSPLHF	TGCAGTGCTGGCCGACAGGGGTATAATTCACCCCTCCACTTT
NA	TRBV20-1	TRBJ2-7	NA	CSARVTGTYEQYF	TGCAGTGCTAGAGTAACGGGAACCTACGAGCAGTACTTC
NA	TRBV10-3	TRBJ2-3	many	CAISDGRENTDTQYF	TGTGCCATCAGCGACGGGAGAGAAAACACAGATACGCAGTATTTT
NA	TRBV7-2	TRBJ1-5	NA	CASSLATFGTQPQHF	TGTGCCAGCAGCTTAGCTACATTCGGAACTCAGCCCCAGCATTTT
TRBD1	TRBV11-2	TRBJ1-1	many	CASSRTGPLNTEAFF	TGTGCCAGCAGCCGGACAGGGCCGTTGAACACTGAAGCTTTCTTT
TRBD2	TRBV13	TRBJ2-1	many	CASRLRGEGRTSYNEQFF	TGTGCCAGCAGATTAAGAGGGGAGGGCAGGACATCCTACAATGAGCAGTTCTTC
TRBD2	TRBV7-2	TRBJ2-4	few	CASSGLAGDGAKNIQYF	TGTGCCAGCAGCGGACTAGCGGGGGATGGGGCCAAAAACATTCAGTACTTC
TRBD1	TRBV6-2/TRBV6-3	TRBJ1-5	many	CASSYTGGNQPQHF	TGTGCCAGCAGTTATACAGGGGGCAATCAGCCCCAGCATTTT
TRBD1	TRBV20-1	TRBJ2-4	many	CSARTGGRTIQYF	TGCAGTGCGCGGACAGGGGGCCGGACCATTCAGTACTTC
TRBD1	TRBV18	TRBJ1-5	many	CASSNTGVGNQPQHF	TGTGCCAGCTCCAATACAGGGGTCGGCAATCAGCCCCAGCATTTT
NA	TRBV1	TRBJ2-7	many	CTSSRVYAYEQYF	TGCACCAGCAGCCGGGTCTATGCCTACGAGCAGTACTTC
TRBD1	TRBV11-2	TRBJ2-1	NA	CASRLSTGYNEQFF	TGTGCCAGCAGACTCTCGACAGGGTACAATGAGCAGTTCTTC
NA	TRBV7-6	TRBJ2-3	many	CASSKSLGGYTDTQYF	TGTGCCAGCAGCAAGTCCCTAGGGGGTTACACAGATACGCAGTATTTT
TRBD2	TRBV10-2	TRBJ2-5	few	CASSMGRGLGCQETQYF	TGCGCCAGCAGTATGGGGAGGGGCCTGGGCTGCCAAGAGACCCAGTACTTC
NA	TRBV2	TRBJ1-1	few	CASSEALRMNTEAFF	TGTGCCAGCAGTGAAGCGCTTCGAATGAACACTGAAGCTTTCTTT
NA	TRBV18	TRBJ1-6	NA	CASSPLGDTPLHF	TGTGCCAGCTCACCACTTGGGGATACACCCCTCCACTTT
NA	TRBV3-1	TRBJ2-3	few	CASSQAVERDTQYF	TGTGCCAGCAGCCAAGCGGTAGAAAGAGATACGCAGTATTTT
NA	TRBV5-1	TRBJ2-5	NA	CASSLAGRVTRETQYF	TGCGCCAGCAGCTTGGCGGGGCGGGTTACCCGAGAGACCCAGTACTTC
TRBD1	TRBV19	TRBJ1-6	NA	CASRTGGRGSPLHF	TGTGCCAGCCGGACAGGGGGGAGAGGTTCACCCCTCCACTTT
NA	TRBV12-3/TRBV12-4	TRBJ1-5	few	CASSFRGAQHF	TGTGCCAGCAGTTTTCGAGGAGCCCAGCATTTT
NA	TRBV6-5	TRBJ1-5	many	CASSYGVGNQPQHF	TGTGCCAGCAGTTACGGGGTGGGCAATCAGCCCCAGCATTTT
TRBD2	TRBV6-6	TRBJ2-5	NA	CASSEALAGGGETQYF	TGTGCCAGCAGTGAGGCCCTAGCGGGGGGAGGGGAGACCCAGTACTTC
NA	TRBV10-3	TRBJ2-1	many	CAITDRPPKSYNEQFF	TGTGCCATCACCGACAGGCCGCCAAAATCGTACAATGAGCAGTTCTTC
TRBD2	TRBV12-3/TRBV12-4	TRBJ2-3	many	CASSFRVAGDVPDTQYF	TGTGCCAGCAGTTTTCGGGTAGCGGGGGACGTTCCAGATACGCAGTATTTT
NA	TRBV5-1	TRBJ2-3	many	CASTRGTGTDTQYF	TGCGCCAGCACCAGGGGGACTGGCACAGATACGCAGTATTTT
NA	TRBV11-1	TRBJ1-1	many	CASSLVAMGTEAFF	TGTGCCAGCAGCTTAGTCGCAATGGGCACTGAAGCTTTCTTT
NA	TRBV5-1	TRBJ1-5	many	CASSPVGDQPQHF	TGCGCCAGCAGCCCTGTGGGGGATCAGCCCCAGCATTTT
TRBD1	TRBV7-2	TRBJ2-1	many	CASSLRTGRYNEQFF	TGTGCCAGCAGCTTACGGACAGGGCGCTACAATGAGCAGTTCTTC
NA	TRBV6-5	TRBJ1-2	NA	CASSGSIHGYTF	TGTGCCAGCAGTGGGTCGATCCATGGCTACACCTTC
NA	TRBV12-3/TRBV12-4	TRBJ2-3	many	CASSLSDSTDTQYF	TGTGCCAGCAGTCTAAGCGACTCCACAGATACGCAGTATTTT
NA	TRBV20-1	TRBJ1-6	many	CSAPDSLGQSYNSPLHF	TGCAGCGCCCCCGACAGTTTGGGGCAGTCCTATAATTCACCCCTCCACTTT
TRBD1	TRBV27	TRBJ2-7	many	CASSWDRVRYEQYF	TGTGCCAGCAGTTGGGACAGGGTACGCTACGAGCAGTACTTC
NA	TRBV7-9	TRBJ2-7	many	CASSPGSLYEQYF	TGTGCCAGCAGCCCAGGCAGCCTCTACGAGCAGTACTTC
NA	TRBV6-6	TRBJ2-7	NA	CASESPTGVSYEQYF	TGTGCCTCAGAATCCCCGACAGGAGTCTCCTACGAGCAGTACTTC
TRBD1	TRBV7-2	TRBJ1-5	few	CAYFYCGQGANEDQPQHF	TGTGCCTATTTTTACTGCGGACAGGGGGCTAATGAGGATCAGCCCCAGCATTTT
TRBD1	TRBV6-1	TRBJ2-5	many	CASKKDRGETQYF	TGTGCCAGCAAGAAAGACAGGGGAGAGACCCAGTACTTC
TRBD2	TRBV5-1	TRBJ2-3	few	CASSLALAGGYDTQYF	TGCGCCAGCAGCTTGGCTCTAGCGGGGGGGTACGATACGCAGTATTTT
TRBD1	TRBV24-1	TRBJ2-3	many	CATSDRQGPDQDTQYF	TGTGCCACCAGTGATCGACAGGGCCCAGATCAGGATACGCAGTATTTT
TRBD2	TRBV7-9	TRBJ2-2	medium-sized	CASSPEVAGVTGELFF	TGTGCCAGCAGCCCCGAGGTAGCGGGGGTCACCGGGGAGCTGTTTTTT
NA	TRBV28	TRBJ1-1	many	CASRFAGAATEAFF	TGTGCCAGCAGGTTCGCGGGGGCGGCCACTGAAGCTTTCTTT
NA	TRBV7-9	TRBJ1-6	many	CASSLDPVNSPLHF	TGTGCCAGCAGCTTAGACCCCGTAAATTCACCCCTCCACTTT
TRBD1	TRBV6-1	TRBJ1-2	medium-sized	CASSEGTGNYGYTF	TGTGCCAGCAGTGAAGGGACAGGGAACTATGGCTACACCTTC
TRBD1	TRBV7-2	TRBJ2-1	many	CASREQGRTYNEQFF	TGTGCCAGCAGGGAACAGGGGCGAACCTACAATGAGCAGTTCTTC